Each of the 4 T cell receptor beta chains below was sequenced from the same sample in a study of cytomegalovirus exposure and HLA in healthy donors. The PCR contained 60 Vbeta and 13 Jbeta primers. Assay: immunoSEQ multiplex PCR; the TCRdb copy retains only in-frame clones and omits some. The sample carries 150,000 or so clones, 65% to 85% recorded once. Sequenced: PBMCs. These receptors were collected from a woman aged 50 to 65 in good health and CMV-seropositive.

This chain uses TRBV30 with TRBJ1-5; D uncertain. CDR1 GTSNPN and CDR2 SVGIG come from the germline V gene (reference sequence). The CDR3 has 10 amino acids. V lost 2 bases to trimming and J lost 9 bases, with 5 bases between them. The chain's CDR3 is CAWSHVPQHF. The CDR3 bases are TGTGCCTGGAGTCATGTGCCCCAGCATTTT. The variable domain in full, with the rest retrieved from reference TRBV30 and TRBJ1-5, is SQTIHQWPATLVQPVGSPLSLECTVEGTSNPNLYWYRQAAGRGLQLLFYSVGIGQISSEVPQNLSASRPQDRQFILSSKKLLLSDSGFYLCAWSHVPQHFGDGTRLSIL.

The CDR3 DNA reads TGTGCCAGCAGCTCCAGGGTGGCAGGGGAATCCAATGAGCAGTTCTTC. It translates to CASSSRVAGESNEQFF. V and J are TRBV7-3 and TRBJ2-1, with TRBD1 as a possible D gene (6 bases). V was cut by 4 bases and J by 6 bases, with 19 bases left in between. CDR1 SGHTA and CDR2 FQGTGA come from the germline V gene. The CDR3 is made up of 16 amino acids.

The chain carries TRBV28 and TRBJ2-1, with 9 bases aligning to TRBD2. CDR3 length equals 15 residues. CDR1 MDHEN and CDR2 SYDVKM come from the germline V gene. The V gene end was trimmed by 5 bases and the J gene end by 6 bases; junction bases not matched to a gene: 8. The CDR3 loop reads CASSILAGRANEQFF. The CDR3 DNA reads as TGTGCCAGCAGTATCCTAGCGGGAAGGGCCAATGAGCAGTTCTTC.

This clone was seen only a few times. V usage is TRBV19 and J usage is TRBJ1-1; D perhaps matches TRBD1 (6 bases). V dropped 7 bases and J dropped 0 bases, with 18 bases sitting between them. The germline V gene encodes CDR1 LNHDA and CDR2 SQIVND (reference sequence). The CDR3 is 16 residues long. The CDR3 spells CASTHDRQALNTEAFF. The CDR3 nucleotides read TGTGCCAGTACCCACGACCGACAGGCTTTGAACACTGAAGCTTTCTTT. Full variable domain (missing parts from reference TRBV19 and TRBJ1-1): DGGITQSPKYLFRKEGQNVTLSCEQNLNHDAMYWYRQDPGQGLRLIYYSQIVNDFQKGDIAEGYSVSREKKESFPLTVTSAQKNPTAFYLCASTHDRQALNTEAFFGQGTRLTVV.